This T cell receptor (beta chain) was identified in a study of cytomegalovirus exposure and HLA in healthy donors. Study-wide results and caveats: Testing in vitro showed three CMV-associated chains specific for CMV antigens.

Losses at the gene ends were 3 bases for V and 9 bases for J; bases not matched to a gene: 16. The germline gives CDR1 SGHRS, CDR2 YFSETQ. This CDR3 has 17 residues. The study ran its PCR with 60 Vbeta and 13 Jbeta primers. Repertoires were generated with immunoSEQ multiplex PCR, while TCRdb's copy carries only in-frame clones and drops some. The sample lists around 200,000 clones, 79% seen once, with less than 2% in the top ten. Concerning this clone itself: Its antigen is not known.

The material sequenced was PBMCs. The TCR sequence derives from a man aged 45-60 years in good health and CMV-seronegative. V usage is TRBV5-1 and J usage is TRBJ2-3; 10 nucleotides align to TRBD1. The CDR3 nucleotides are TGCGCCAGCAGCTCGGAGGACAGGGGGACCTCAACAAGAACGCAGTATTTT. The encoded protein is CASSSEDRGTSTRTQYF.